This T cell receptor (beta chain) comes out of a study of blood T cell repertoires in COVID-19. Looking at the study overall: PBMCs, B-cell-depleted T cells, or T cells were the source of the cDNA or gDNA that made up the material.

As originally analysed: From reference gene primer amplification, estimates of nucleated cell counts were derived. Using immunoSEQ multiplex PCR, the repertoire was profiled, and TCRdb retains in-frame clones only, with some absent. The DNA was the basis for D and trimming; V, J and clone size are from that table. The sample has approximately 300,000 clones, 90% seen once; the top ten hold 3.5% to 5%. With regard to this clone: The junction departs from germline at one end; a sequencing error may be responsible.

Germline CDR1 is MDHEN and CDR2 is SYDVKM. This CDR3 is built from 13 residues. The sequence was obtained from a woman aged 18-35 years with acute COVID-19. Sequenced input: PBMCs or T cells enriched from blood (not recorded which). This chain connects TRBV28 to TRBJ1-2; 7 positions match TRBD1. CDR3 coding DNA: TGTGCCAGCAGTTTACGGGACAGCAGGGAAGGGAACTTC. Amino acid sequence: CASSLRDSREGNF.